Each of the 25 T cell receptor beta chains below was sequenced from the same sample in a study of cytomegalovirus exposure and HLA in healthy donors (dated by TCRdb to 2017 to 2019). Library preparation used the immunoSEQ multiplex PCR assay. For the multiplex PCR, a mixture combining 60 forward primers for TCR Vbeta segments and 13 reverse primers for TCR Jbeta segments was used. What TCRdb holds here is the immuneACCESS table cut down to in-frame rearrangements. Part of the clones is not present; checked against another copy, under half of the missing clones reflect an unresolved V gene, and the others are unexplained. The sample profile shows approximately 110,000 clones; around 70% of them were found once. The top ten clones comprise about a tenth of the sample. The specimen was PBMCs. These TCRs come from a man aged 35 to 55 in good health and CMV-seropositive.

The V and J genes are TRBV7-9 and TRBJ1-5, with 8 bases matching TRBD1. The germline V gene has CDR1 SEHNR and CDR2 FQNEAQ (reference sequence). The V segment lost 4 bases and the J segment 6 bases; nucleotides outside the gene matches: 5. The CDR3 has 14 amino acids. For the CDR3, the DNA is TGTGCCAGCAGCTATCCCGGGACAGGTCAGCCCCAGCATTTT. Translating gives CASSYPGTGQPQHF.

The count of this clone is one. The chain is built from TRBV5-1 and TRBJ2-5, with 9 nucleotides matching TRBD2. The germline V gene has CDR1 SGHRS and CDR2 YFSETQ. J lost 3 bases, V lost 0 bases, and 9 bases had no gene match. CDR3 length equals 17 residues. The CDR3 here is CASSLGDSASGKETQYF. CDR3 in DNA: TGCGCCAGCAGCTTGGGGGATTCGGCTAGCGGGAAAGAGACCCAGTACTTC. Using reference TRBV5-1 and TRBJ2-5 for the parts outside the CDR3, the full variable domain is KAGVTQTPRYLIKTRGQQVTLSCSPISGHRSVSWYQQTPGQGLQFLFEYFSETQRNKGNFPGRFSGRQFSNSRSEMNVSTLELGDSALYLCASSLGDSASGKETQYFGPGTRLLVL.

The CDR3: CASSIWEGTDTQYF. The CDR3 DNA is TGTGCCAGTAGTATTTGGGAGGGCACAGATACGCAGTATTTT. V gene TRBV19 combines with J gene TRBJ2-3; the D gene is possibly TRBD2 (6 bases). V lost 3 bases and J lost 1, with 8 bases in between. From germline, CDR1 is LNHDA and CDR2 SQIVND (reference sequence). The CDR3 contains 14 residues.

The genes are TRBV4-3 and TRBJ2-7; 8 nucleotides line up with TRBD2. CDR3 length: 15 amino acids. The J segment lost 4 bases and the V segment lost 0 bases, leaving 5 bases of the junction unmatched. Germline-derived CDR1 and CDR2 are LGHNA and YSLEER. The CDR3 DNA is TGCGCCAGCAGCCAAGATTCTGCTAGCGGGTACGAGCAGTACTTC. It encodes CASSQDSASGYEQYF.

This clone was observed a single time. This chain links TRBV7-9 with TRBJ2-3, with a tentative D call TRBD2 (6 bases). The CDR3 is 15 amino acids. Germline CDR1 is SEHNR and CDR2 is FQNEAQ (reference sequence). The V end was cut by 2 bases, the J end by 9 bases, with 18 bases between. CDR3 DNA sequence: TGTGCCAGCAGCTTAATGGGAGGCCCGGAGGGCACGCAGTATTTT. It specifies CASSLMGGPEGTQYF.

The chain recombines TRBV5-1 with TRBJ2-3, with D tentatively TRBD1 (6 bases). Germline V gene sequence: CDR1 SGHRS, CDR2 YFSETQ. The CDR3 has 14 residues. The V end was cut by 4 bases, the J end by 0 bases, with 9 bases between. The CDR3, as DNA: TGCGCCAGCAGCAGGACAGCTAGCACAGATACGCAGTATTTT. This gives the protein CASSRTASTDTQYF. The variable domain in full, with the rest retrieved from reference TRBV5-1 and TRBJ2-3, is KAGVTQTPRYLIKTRGQQVTLSCSPISGHRSVSWYQQTPGQGLQFLFEYFSETQRNKGNFPGRFSGRQFSNSRSEMNVSTLELGDSALYLCASSRTASTDTQYFGPGTRLTVL.

V gene TRBV19 combines with J gene TRBJ1-5; D unclear. The CDR3 extends over 17 amino acids. Germline V gives CDR1 LNHDA, CDR2 SQIVND (reference sequence). V gave up 5 bases and J gave up 3 bases, with 20 bases separating them. The CDR3 DNA is TGTGCCAGTAGTCAAGGTACCCATTGGGCAGCCAATCAGCCCCAGCATTTT. Encoded protein: CASSQGTHWAANQPQHF.

This rearrangement joins TRBV27 to TRBJ2-5; possibly TRBD2 for D (6 bases). Germline CDR1 MNHEY, CDR2 SMNVEV (reference sequence). CDR3 size: 15 residues. The V gene lost 6 bases and the J gene lost 4 bases, with 18 bases spanning the gap. CDR3 coding DNA: TGTGCCAGCAGCCCAAGTGGGGGAGGACCAGAGACCCAGTACTTC. Its translation: CASSPSGGGPETQYF.

This clone was recorded only once. The chain joins TRBV7-2 to TRBJ1-4; perhaps TRBD1 as D (5 bases). Germline assignment: CDR1 SGHTA and CDR2 FQGNSA. The CDR3 runs to 15 residues. Trimming took off 1 base at V and 4 bases at J, with 10 bases between the two ends. The CDR3 protein is CASSLVGGSNEKLFF. The CDR3 DNA sequence: TGTGCCAGCAGCTTAGTCGGGGGGAGTAATGAAAAACTGTTTTTT.

This chain uses TRBV5-1 with TRBJ1-1; 8 nucleotides match TRBD1. The CDR3 is 16 amino acids. Trimming cost V 6 bases and J 0 bases; bases outside gene matches: 10. The germline V gene encodes CDR1 SGHRS and CDR2 YFSETQ. The CDR3 nucleotides are TGCGCCAGCACTAAGATGGGACAGGTGATGAACACTGAAGCTTTCTTT. Translated, it gives CASTKMGQVMNTEAFF.

CDR3 sequence (DNA): TGCGCCAGCAGCCAAGACCCCCTGGGGGGACTAGAGACCAATGAGCAGTTCTTC. Protein sequence: CASSQDPLGGLETNEQFF. The J gene is TRBJ2-1, the V gene TRBV4-3, with 8 bases matching TRBD2. The V and J ends lost 0 bases and 6 bases, in that order; junction bases with no gene match: 13. Per the germline V gene, CDR1 is LGHNA and CDR2 is YSLEER. The CDR3 spans 18 residues.

The rearrangement links TRBV11-3 to TRBJ2-3; perhaps TRBD2 as D (6 bases). Germline lookup yields CDR1 SGHNT and CDR2 YENEEA. The length of the CDR3 is 15 residues. V was trimmed by 5 bases and J by 6 bases, leaving 18 bases between them. CDR3 bases: TGTGCCAGCAGCCCAGCGGGCGGATCGCTGGATACGCAGTATTTT. Protein product: CASSPAGGSLDTQYF. The full variable domain, with the rest looked up from reference TRBV11-3 and TRBJ2-3, is EAGVVQSPRYKIIEKKQPVAFWCNPISGHNTLYWYLQNLGQGPELLIRYENEEAVDDSQLPKDRFSAERLKGVDSTLKIQPAELGDSAVYLCASSPAGGSLDTQYFGPGTRLTVL.

This clone appeared a single time. The chain combines TRBV7-2 with TRBJ2-1; D unclear. Germline V gene sequence: CDR1 SGHTA, CDR2 FQGNSA. V lost 4 bases, J lost 5 bases, and 9 bases lay in between. The CDR3 is made up of 13 amino acids. Here the CDR3 reads CASSSTLDNEQFF. CDR3 DNA: TGTGCCAGCAGCTCCACGTTAGACAATGAGCAGTTCTTC.

This clone showed up just once. The chain recombines TRBV29-1 with TRBJ2-3, with 7 bases aligning to TRBD2. Germline V gene data show CDR1 as SQVTM and CDR2 as ANQGSEA. The CDR3 loop spans 11 amino acids. V was pared by 3 bases and J by 6 bases, with 0 bases of the junction left unmatched. As DNA, the CDR3 is TGCAGCGTTGAGGGGGGGGATACGCAGTATTTT. This encodes CSVEGGDTQYF.

The genes are TRBV7-9 and TRBJ2-3, with TRBD2 identical over 8 bases. The V gene's germline CDR1 is SEHNR and CDR2 FQNEAQ (reference sequence). The CDR3 has 14 amino acids. The junction had 6 bases not matched to a gene; V was cut back by 5 bases and J by 5 bases. The CDR3 nucleotides are TGTGCCAGCAGCGATAGCGGGGTTAAAGATACGCAGTATTTT. Translating it yields CASSDSGVKDTQYF.

The rearrangement uses TRBV28 and TRBJ2-7; TRBD2 agrees at 10 bases. The length of the CDR3 is 16 residues. CDR1 is MDHEN, CDR2 SYDVKM, per germline. Trimming took 2 bases from V and 3 from J; bases not matched to a gene: 7. DNA of the CDR3: TGTGCCAGCAGTTTACCTAGCGGGAGCCCCCTCTACGAGCAGTACTTC. Translating it yields CASSLPSGSPLYEQYF.

The rearrangement uses TRBV2 and TRBJ1-1; 9 bases agree with TRBD1. CDR1 and CDR2 (germline): SNHLY, FYNNEI. The ends lost 4 bases at V and 4 bases at J; junction bases unmatched: 10. The CDR3 runs to 16 residues. CDR3 protein: CASSGDRDRGSTEAFF. The CDR3 DNA follows: TGTGCCAGCAGTGGGGACAGGGACCGGGGTAGCACTGAAGCTTTCTTT. Combining the CDR3 with reference TRBV2 and TRBJ1-1 gives the whole variable domain EPEVTQTPSHQVTQMGQEVILRCVPISNHLYFYWYRQILGQKVEFLVSFYNNEISEKSEIFDDQFSVERPDGSNFTLKIRSTKLEDSAMYFCASSGDRDRGSTEAFFGQGTRLTVV.

V usage is TRBV4-1 and J usage is TRBJ2-1; 7 nucleotides align to TRBD2. V shed 4 bases and J 0 bases; nucleotides not matched to a gene: 9. The length of the CDR3 is 17 residues. Per the germline V gene, CDR1 is MGHRA and CDR2 is YSYEKL. The CDR3 region has the DNA TGCGCCAGCAGCCTCGAGACTAGCCGGAGCTCCTACAATGAGCAGTTCTTC. Translated, it gives CASSLETSRSSYNEQFF.

The genes are TRBV6-1 and TRBJ1-4, with D hard to call. The CDR3 covers 15 residues. Germline loops: CDR1 MNHNS, CDR2 SASEGT. The V gene lost 6 bases and the J gene lost 8 bases, with 19 bases spanning the gap. This CDR3 reads CASRSPNGDGEKLFF. Here the CDR3 DNA reads TGTGCCAGCAGATCCCCGAACGGGGATGGAGAAAAACTGTTTTTT.

The rearrangement joins TRBV7-2 to TRBJ2-1, with TRBD2 identical over 12 bases. The CDR3 runs 16 residues. Looked up from germline, CDR1 is SGHTA and CDR2 is FQGNSA. The ends lost 1 base at V and 5 bases at J; junction bases unmatched: 3. In DNA form, the CDR3 reads TGTGCCAGCAGCTTAGGGAGGACTAGCGGGAACAATGAGCAGTTCTTC. Translation: CASSLGRTSGNNEQFF.

This rearrangement joins TRBV6-1 to TRBJ2-3; 11 nucleotides align to TRBD2. The CDR3 is 14 residues long. Germline-derived CDR1 and CDR2 are MNHNS and SASEGT. V lost 11 bases to trimming and J lost 6 bases; unmatched junction nucleotides: 10. The CDR3 spells CAATLAGGRDTQYF. As DNA, the CDR3 is TGTGCCGCGACGTTAGCGGGAGGGAGGGATACGCAGTATTTT.

V gene TRBV19 combines with J gene TRBJ2-5, with 9 bases fitting TRBD1. Trimming cost V 6 bases and J 2 bases; bases outside gene matches: 1. This CDR3 is built from 13 residues. Germline lookup yields CDR1 LNHDA and CDR2 SQIVND (reference sequence). The CDR3 coding sequence is TGTGCCAGTAGAGGACAGGGGCAAGAGACCCAGTACTTC. Amino acids: CASRGQGQETQYF. Full variable domain (rest looked up from reference TRBV19 and TRBJ2-5): DGGITQSPKYLFRKEGQNVTLSCEQNLNHDAMYWYRQDPGQGLRLIYYSQIVNDFQKGDIAEGYSVSREKKESFPLTVTSAQKNPTAFYLCASRGQGQETQYFGPGTRLLVL.

This clone occurred a few times. V and J are TRBV27 and TRBJ2-3, with 12 bases fitting TRBD2. Germline values: CDR1 MNHEY, CDR2 SMNVEV (reference sequence). V lost 4 bases and J lost 5; bases outside the gene matches: 7. This CDR3 has 16 residues. CDR3 sequence reads: CASSSLAGGPRDTQYF. The CDR3 nucleotides read TGTGCCAGCAGTTCCCTAGCGGGAGGGCCTAGAGATACGCAGTATTTT.

This clone was recorded a few times. This chain uses TRBV5-4 with TRBJ1-3; 12 nucleotides agree with TRBD1. The J segment lost 0 bases and the V segment lost 0 bases, leaving 4 bases of the junction unmatched. From germline, CDR1 is SGHNT and CDR2 YYREEE (reference sequence). The CDR3 is 18 residues long. CDR3 in amino acids: CASSLVGTGGNSGNTIYF. As DNA, the CDR3 is TGTGCCAGCAGCTTGGTAGGGACAGGGGGCAACTCTGGAAACACCATATATTTT.

V usage is TRBV7-9 and J usage is TRBJ2-3, with 11 bases identical to TRBD2. Trimming removed 6 bases from V and 4 bases from J; junction bases left unmatched: 6. The CDR3 spans 15 residues. CDR1 is SEHNR and CDR2 is FQNEAQ in the germline V gene (reference sequence). The CDR3 nucleotides read TGTGCCAGCAGTGAACTAGCGGGAGAAGCAGATACGCAGTATTTT. Protein sequence: CASSELAGEADTQYF.